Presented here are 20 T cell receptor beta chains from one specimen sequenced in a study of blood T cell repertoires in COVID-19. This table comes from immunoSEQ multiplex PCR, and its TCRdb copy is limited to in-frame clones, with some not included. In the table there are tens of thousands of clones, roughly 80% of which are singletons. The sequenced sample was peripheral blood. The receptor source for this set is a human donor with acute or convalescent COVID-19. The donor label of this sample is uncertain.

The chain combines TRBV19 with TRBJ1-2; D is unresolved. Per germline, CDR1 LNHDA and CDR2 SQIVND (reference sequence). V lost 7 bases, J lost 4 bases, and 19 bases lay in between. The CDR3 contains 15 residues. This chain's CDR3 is CASNGGSIGFYGYTF. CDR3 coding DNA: TGTGCCAGTAATGGAGGGTCTATTGGATTCTATGGCTACACCTTC.

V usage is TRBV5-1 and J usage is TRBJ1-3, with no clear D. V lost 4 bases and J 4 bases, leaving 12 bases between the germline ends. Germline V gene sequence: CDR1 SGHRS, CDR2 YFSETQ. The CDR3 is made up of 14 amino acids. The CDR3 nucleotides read TGCGCCAGCAGCCCTAACGGGGTCGGAAACACCATATATTTT. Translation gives CASSPNGVGNTIYF.

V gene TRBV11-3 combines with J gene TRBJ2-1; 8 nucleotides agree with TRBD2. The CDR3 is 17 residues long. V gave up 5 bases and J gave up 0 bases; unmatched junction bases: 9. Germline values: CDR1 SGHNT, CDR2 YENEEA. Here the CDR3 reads CASSTASGLSSYNEQFF. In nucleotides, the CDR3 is TGTGCCAGCAGCACTGCTAGCGGGCTGAGCTCCTACAATGAGCAGTTCTTC.

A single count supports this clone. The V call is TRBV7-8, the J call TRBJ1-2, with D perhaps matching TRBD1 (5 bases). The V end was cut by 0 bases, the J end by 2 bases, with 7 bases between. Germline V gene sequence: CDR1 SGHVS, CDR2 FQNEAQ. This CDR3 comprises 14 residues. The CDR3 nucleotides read TGTGCCAGCAGCTTAGCAGGGGTCAACTATGGCTACACCTTC. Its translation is CASSLAGVNYGYTF.

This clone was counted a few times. The CDR3 DNA is TGTGCCAGCAGTGAGAGGGTTGGCCTTAACTATGGCTACACCTTC. Translated, it gives CASSERVGLNYGYTF. This chain uses TRBV6-1 with TRBJ1-2, with D unresolved. This CDR3 is built from 15 residues. In germline, CDR1 is MNHNS, CDR2 SASEGT. V was cut by 3 bases and J by 1 base, with 12 bases left in between.

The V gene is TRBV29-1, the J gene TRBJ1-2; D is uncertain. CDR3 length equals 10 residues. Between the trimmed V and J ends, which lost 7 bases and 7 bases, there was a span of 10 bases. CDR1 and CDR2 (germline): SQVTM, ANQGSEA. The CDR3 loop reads CSAGEGGYTF. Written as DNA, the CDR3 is TGCAGCGCCGGGGAGGGTGGCTACACCTTC. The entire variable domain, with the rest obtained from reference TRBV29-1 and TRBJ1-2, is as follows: SAVISQKPSRDICQRGTSLTIQCQVDSQVTMMFWYRQQPGQSLTLIATANQGSEATYESGFVIDKFPISRPNLTFSTLTVSNMSPEDSSIYLCSAGEGGYTFGSGTRLTVV.

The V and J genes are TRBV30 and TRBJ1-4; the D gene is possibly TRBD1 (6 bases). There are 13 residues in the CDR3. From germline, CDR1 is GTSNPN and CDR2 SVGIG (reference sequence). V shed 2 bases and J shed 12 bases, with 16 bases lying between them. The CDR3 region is CAWSLIWAGELFF. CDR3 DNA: TGTGCCTGGAGTTTAATTTGGGCAGGGGAACTGTTTTTT.

The CDR3 sequence is CASSLLRGKQFF. The CDR3 nucleotides are TGTGCCAGCAGTTTATTAAGGGGGAAGCAGTTCTTC. J is TRBJ2-1 and V is TRBV28, with D maybe TRBD1 (6 bases). CDR3 length: 12 residues. In germline, CDR1 is MDHEN, CDR2 SYDVKM. V lost 1 base and J 11 bases, leaving 9 bases between the germline ends.

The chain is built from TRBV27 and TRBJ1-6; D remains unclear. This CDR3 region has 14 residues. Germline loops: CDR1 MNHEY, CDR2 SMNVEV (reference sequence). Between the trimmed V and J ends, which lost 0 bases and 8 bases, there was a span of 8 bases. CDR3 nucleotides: TGTGCCAGCAGTTTATCCGTTAGCGATTCACCCCTCCACTTT. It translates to CASSLSVSDSPLHF.

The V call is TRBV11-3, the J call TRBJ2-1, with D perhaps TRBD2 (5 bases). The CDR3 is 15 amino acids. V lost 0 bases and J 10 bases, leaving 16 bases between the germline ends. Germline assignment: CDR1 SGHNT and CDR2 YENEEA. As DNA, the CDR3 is TGTGCCAGCAGCTTAGATTTCGGGATTAGCGTCGAGCAGTTCTTC. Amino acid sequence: CASSLDFGISVEQFF.

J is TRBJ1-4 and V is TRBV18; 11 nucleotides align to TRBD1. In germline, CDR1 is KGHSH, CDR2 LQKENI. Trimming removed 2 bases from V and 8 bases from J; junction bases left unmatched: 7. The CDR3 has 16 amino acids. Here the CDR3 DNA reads TGTGCCAGCTCACCAGGGACAGGGGGAGAAGGAGAAAAACTGTTTTTT. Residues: CASSPGTGGEGEKLFF.

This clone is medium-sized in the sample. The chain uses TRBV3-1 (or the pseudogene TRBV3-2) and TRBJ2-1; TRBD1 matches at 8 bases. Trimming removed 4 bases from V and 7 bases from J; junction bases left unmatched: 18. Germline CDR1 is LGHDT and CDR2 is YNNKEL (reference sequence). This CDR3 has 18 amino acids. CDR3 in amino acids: CASSPDNFRGPPLNEQFF. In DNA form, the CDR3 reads TGTGCCAGCAGCCCCGACAACTTCAGGGGGCCCCCGTTGAATGAGCAGTTCTTC.

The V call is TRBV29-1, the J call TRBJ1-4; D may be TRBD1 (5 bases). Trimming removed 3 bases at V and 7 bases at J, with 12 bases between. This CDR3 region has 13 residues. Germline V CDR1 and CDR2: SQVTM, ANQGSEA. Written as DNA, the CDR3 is TGCAGCGTTGATGAACAGGCTGGTGAAAAACTGTTTTTT. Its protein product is CSVDEQAGEKLFF. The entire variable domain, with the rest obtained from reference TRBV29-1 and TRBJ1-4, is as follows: SAVISQKPSRDICQRGTSLTIQCQVDSQVTMMFWYRQQPGQSLTLIATANQGSEATYESGFVIDKFPISRPNLTFSTLTVSNMSPEDSSIYLCSVDEQAGEKLFFGSGTQLSVL.

The CDR3 is CASSEARGPNEQFF. The CDR3 bases are TGTGCCAGCAGTGAAGCGCGGGGGCCCAATGAGCAGTTCTTC. The chain joins TRBV2 to TRBJ2-1; possible D gene TRBD2, 7 bases. V was clipped by 0 bases and J by 6 bases, with 9 bases between them. The CDR3 is made up of 14 amino acids. In germline, CDR1 is SNHLY, CDR2 FYNNEI.

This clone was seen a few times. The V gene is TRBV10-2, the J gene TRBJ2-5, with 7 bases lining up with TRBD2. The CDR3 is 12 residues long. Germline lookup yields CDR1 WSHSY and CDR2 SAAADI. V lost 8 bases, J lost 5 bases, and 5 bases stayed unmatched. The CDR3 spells CASSMGGETQYF. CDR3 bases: TGCGCCAGCTCAATGGGAGGGGAGACCCAGTACTTC.

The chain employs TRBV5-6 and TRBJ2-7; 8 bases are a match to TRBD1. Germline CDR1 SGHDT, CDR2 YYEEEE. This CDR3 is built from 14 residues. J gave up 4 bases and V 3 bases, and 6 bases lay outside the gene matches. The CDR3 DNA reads TGTGCCAGCAGCTCAACCCAGGGGGCTTACGAGCAGTACTTC. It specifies CASSSTQGAYEQYF.

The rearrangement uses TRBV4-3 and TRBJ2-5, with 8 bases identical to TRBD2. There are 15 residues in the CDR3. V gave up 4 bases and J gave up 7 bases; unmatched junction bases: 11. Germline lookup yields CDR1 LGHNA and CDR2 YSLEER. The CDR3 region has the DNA TGCGCCAGCAGCCGAGAGGGGAGCGGGGGAGGGACCCAGTACTTC. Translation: CASSREGSGGGTQYF.

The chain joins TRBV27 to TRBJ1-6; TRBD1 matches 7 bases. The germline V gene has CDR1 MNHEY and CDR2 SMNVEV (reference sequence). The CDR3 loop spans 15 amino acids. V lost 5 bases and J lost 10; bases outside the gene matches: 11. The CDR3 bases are TGTGCCAGCAGTCGACAGGGTTGGGAGAGATCACCCCTCCACTTT. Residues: CASSRQGWERSPLHF.

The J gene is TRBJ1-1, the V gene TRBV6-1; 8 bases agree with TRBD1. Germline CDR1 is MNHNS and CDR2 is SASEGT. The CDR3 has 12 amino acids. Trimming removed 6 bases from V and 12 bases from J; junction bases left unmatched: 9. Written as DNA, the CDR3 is TGTGCCAGCAGCTATACTACAGGGGGATCTTTCTTT. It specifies CASSYTTGGSFF.

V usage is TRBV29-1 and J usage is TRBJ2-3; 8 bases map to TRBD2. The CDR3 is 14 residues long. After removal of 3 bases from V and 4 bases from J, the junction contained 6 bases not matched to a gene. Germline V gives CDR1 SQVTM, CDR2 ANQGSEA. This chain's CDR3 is CSVDLDGGADTQYF. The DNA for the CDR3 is TGCAGCGTTGATTTGGACGGGGGGGCAGATACGCAGTATTTT.